These 10 T cell receptor beta chains share one sample of origin, sequenced in a study of identifying expanded T cells in peripheral blood. Using immunoSEQ multiplex PCR, the repertoire was profiled, and TCRdb retains in-frame clones only, with some absent. The profile shows tens of thousands of clones, about 80% of them singletons. Sequencing was done on a sample of blood. The receptors here all came from a person aged 18 to 75 in good health.

This clone was detected only once. This rearrangement joins TRBV7-2 to TRBJ2-1; 8 bases map to TRBD2. This CDR3 comprises 14 residues. V was pared by 2 bases and J by 5 bases, with 2 bases of the junction left unmatched. From germline, CDR1 is SGHTA and CDR2 FQGNSA. The CDR3 spells CASSLLAGNNEQFF. The CDR3 DNA sequence: TGTGCCAGCAGCTTATTAGCGGGGAACAATGAGCAGTTCTTC.

The sample holds a few counts of this clone. J is TRBJ1-6 and V is TRBV7-9; D remains ambiguous. Germline V CDR1 and CDR2: SEHNR, FQNEAQ (reference sequence). Trimming pared 1 base from V and 8 bases from J, leaving 9 bases between. The CDR3 spans 14 residues. CDR3 DNA: TGTGCCAGCAGCTTAGAGGGCAGTCATTCACCCCTCCACTTT. Its translation is CASSLEGSHSPLHF.

This clone showed up just once. CDR3 in amino acids: CASSPNVGGYNEQFF. CDR3 bases: TGTGCCAGCAGCCCCAATGTGGGCGGATACAATGAGCAGTTCTTC. The chain carries TRBV9 and TRBJ2-1; D not resolved. The CDR3 is 15 amino acids. Trimming pared 4 bases from V and 4 bases from J, leaving 15 bases between. The germline CDR1 and CDR2 sequences are SGDLS and YYNGEE.

The chain combines TRBV6-5 with TRBJ1-5; 8 nucleotides line up with TRBD1. Looked up from germline, CDR1 is MNHEY and CDR2 is SVGAGI. This CDR3 comprises 15 residues. The J segment lost 8 bases and the V segment lost 5 bases, leaving 11 bases of the junction unmatched. CDR3 in amino acids: CASSADRGGSEPQHF. The CDR3 DNA follows: TGTGCCAGCAGTGCCGACAGGGGTGGCTCAGAGCCCCAGCATTTT.

CDR3 loop: CAIRGLAGGSYNEQFF. In DNA form, the CDR3 reads TGTGCCATCAGAGGCCTAGCGGGGGGATCCTACAATGAGCAGTTCTTC. The chain joins TRBV10-3 to TRBJ2-1, with 11 bases matching TRBD2. The germline CDR1 and CDR2 sequences are ENHRY and SYGVKD. J was trimmed by 1 base and V by 6 bases; bases with no gene match: 5. The CDR3 is 16 amino acids.

The chain uses TRBV5-4 and TRBJ2-5; weak D call: TRBD2 (5 bases). Germline lookup yields CDR1 SGHNT and CDR2 YYREEE (reference sequence). Trimming shortened V by 4 bases and J by 5 bases, and 12 bases separated the two germline ends. The CDR3 has 13 amino acids. CDR3 nucleotides: TGTGCCAGCAGCCGCGAGGGTTGGGAGACCCAGTACTTC. This translates into CASSREGWETQYF.

The J gene is TRBJ1-1, the V gene TRBV7-2; D gene uncertain. The CDR3 runs to 14 residues. CDR1 is SGHTA and CDR2 is FQGNSA in the germline V gene. Trimming removed 5 bases at V and 0 bases at J, with 10 bases between. As DNA, the CDR3 is TGTGCCAGCAGCCCCCCCCCAGTGAACACTGAAGCTTTCTTT. Translation gives CASSPPPVNTEAFF.

The chain carries TRBV27 and TRBJ1-1; 10 bases are shared with TRBD1. Looked up from germline, CDR1 is MNHEY and CDR2 is SMNVEV (reference sequence). This CDR3 has 17 residues. V shed 2 bases, J shed 2 bases, and the junction held 8 bases outside the gene matches. The CDR3 DNA reads TGTGCCAGCAGTTTAAGGGGGGGGGACAGGGGTAACACTGAAGCTTTCTTT. Protein: CASSLRGGDRGNTEAFF.

This clone was counted a single time. This chain links TRBV7-9 with TRBJ2-2; 11 nucleotides line up with TRBD1. CDR3 length: 16 residues. From germline, CDR1 is SEHNR and CDR2 FQNEAQ (reference sequence). The ends lost 5 bases at V and 0 bases at J; junction bases unmatched: 2. CDR3 amino acids: CASSLGQGANTGELFF. CDR3 in DNA: TGTGCCAGCAGCCTGGGACAGGGGGCGAACACCGGGGAGCTGTTTTTT.

The chain uses TRBV7-8 and TRBJ1-2, with D possibly being TRBD1 (6 bases). The V and J ends lost 5 bases and 4 bases respectively, with 11 bases between them. Germline CDR1 SGHVS, CDR2 FQNEAQ. The CDR3 length is 13 residues. The DNA for the CDR3 is TGTGCCAGCAGCCTAGGACAGTCCTATGGCTACACCTTC. This gives the protein CASSLGQSYGYTF.